Detailed here is one T cell receptor beta chain. In the original analysis: Quantification of nucleated cells was approximated via reference gene primer amplification. Produced via immunoSEQ multiplex PCR; TCRdb's table is partial and in-frame only. V, J and clone size derive from that table, while D and trimming were established from the DNA sequence. The table has 200,000 to 250,000 clones, 65% to 85% seen once. This entry belongs to a study of blood T cell repertoires in COVID-19. Overall study: Sites in the United States, Italy and Spain provided acute and convalescent COVID-19 samples. PBMCs, B-cell-depleted T cells, or T cells provided the cDNA or gDNA that made up the material.

The V and J ends lost 5 bases and 5 bases, in that order; junction bases with no gene match: 9. CDR1 is ENHRY, CDR2 SYGVKD, per germline. CDR3 length: 15 residues. The specimen sequenced was peripheral blood. The chain links TRBV10-3 to TRBJ2-3; 8 bases line up with TRBD1. This receptor was identified in a woman younger than 45 who had recovered from COVID-19. The CDR3 loop reads CAISRQGPVGDTQYF. The CDR3 DNA reads TGTGCCATCAGTCGACAGGGGCCGGTAGGAGATACGCAGTATTTT.